This entry concerns a single TCR beta chain. Antigen specificity is unknown. This sample stems from a study of blood T cells in healthy people across ages. A second roughly 7 to 11 cycle PCR used barcoded and J-beta primers. MiXCR, run by TCRdb on the 5' RACE reads, gives a single entry per CDR3 protein. The sample carries around 1.5 million distinct CDR3 sequences, approximately 32% recorded once. The germline CDR1 and CDR2 sequences are SGHRS and YFSETQ. There are 15 residues in the CDR3. Trimming left V 0 bases short and J 9 bases short, with 16 bases between. Study observations and caveats: Roughly linear age-related decline in beta diversity appeared, significant by age around 36. Underestimates were what the diversity estimates from one million T cells were considered to be.

This clonotype was sampled from a woman aged 25 to 39 in good health. Sequencing was done on a sample of blood. The V gene is TRBV5-1, the J gene TRBJ2-1; tentative D call: TRBD2 (6 bases). The CDR3 coding sequence is TGCGCCAGCAGCTTGGATCGCGGGGCAACGAGTGAGCAGTTCTTC. As protein: CASSLDRGATSEQFF. The entire variable domain, with the rest obtained from reference TRBV5-1 and TRBJ2-1, is as follows: KAGVTQTPRYLIKTRGQQVTLSCSPISGHRSVSWYQQTPGQGLQFLFEYFSETQRNKGNFPGRFSGRQFSNSRSEMNVSTLELGDSALYLCASSLDRGATSEQFFGPGTRLTVL.